This T cell receptor (beta chain) comes out of a study of metastatic and nonmetastatic thyroid tumors. Overall study context: Repertoire comparison spanned blood and tumor or nodule tissue of malignant and benign thyroid patients. Overall study findings and caveats: Significantly higher TCR beta diversity was reportedly seen in malignant thyroid tumors than benign nodules, in blood and tumor.

The CDR3 runs to 15 residues. Between the trimmed V and J ends, which lost 3 bases and 10 bases, there was a span of 19 bases. Germline V gene data show CDR1 as MRHNA and CDR2 as SNTAGT. Patients had received no treatment of any kind before thyroid surgery. TCRdb ran MiXCR on the PCR reads. The table includes about 15,000 clones, under 30% detected once. At least ten counts were recorded for this clone. Its antigen is undetermined. The sequencing sample was made of blood. The sequence derives from a male donor with papillary thyroid cancer or a benign thyroid nodule (not recorded which). Some clones in this sample may be carry-over from other donors' samples. V gene TRBV6-4 combines with J gene TRBJ2-1, with TRBD2 as a possible D gene (5 bases). Here the CDR3 DNA reads TGTGCCAGCAGTGAGAGAGAGGGAGAGGCCCACGAGCAGTTCTTC. It yields the protein CASSEREGEAHEQFF.